The rows below give T cell receptor beta chains drawn from one sample of a study of blood T cells in healthy people across ages. TCRdb processed the 5' RACE reads anew with MiXCR; each CDR3 protein has one entry. The table records 950,000 to 1,200,000 distinct CDR3 sequences, under 40% of them present only once. The specimen was blood. These receptors were collected from a man aged 18 to 30 in good health. Each CDR3 is given without its conserved first and last residue.

TRBV7-2	TRBJ2-7	ASSFRLSQY
TRBV11-1	TRBJ2-6	ASSLGAGIRSGANVLT
TRBV29-1	TRBJ2-1	SVEDRQGFRYEQF
TRBV6-2/TRBV6-3	TRBJ2-1	ASTDRRGSSYNEQF
TRBV6-1	TRBJ2-2	ASSEMGHSNTGELF
TRBV15	TRBJ2-1	ATSRGTSANEQF
TRBV10-3	TRBJ1-5	AISESGTSNQPQH
TRBV7-2	TRBJ2-2	ASSLASGFDTGELF
TRBV13	TRBJ2-5	ASSPRGLAGNQETQY
TRBV3-1	TRBJ2-5	ASSQAGTVQETQY
TRBV6-5	TRBJ2-1	ASSLPAGKEF
TRBV3-1	TRBJ1-2	ASSQGSGHGYT
TRBV6-5	TRBJ1-2	AGSPDRNYGYT
TRBV4-3	TRBJ2-3	ASSRAGADTDTQY
TRBV6-2/TRBV6-3	TRBJ1-2	ASNHASNYGYT
TRBV29-1	TRBJ2-6	SVEDGGASGANVLT
TRBV28	TRBJ2-7	ASSLGRFVSYEQY
TRBV30	TRBJ2-7	AWSPRLKGTFLPYEQY
TRBV13	TRBJ1-2	ASSSEGTDYGYT
TRBV7-9	TRBJ1-1	ASSLVATLGSEAF
TRBV20-1	TRBJ2-5	SLYRIEYQETQY
TRBV20-1	TRBJ2-3	SVPPLRGLRDTQY
TRBV20-1	TRBJ2-1	SARDEVRNEQF
TRBV10-3	TRBJ2-1	AIRQGGDEQF
TRBV25-1	TRBJ2-3	ASSVVASWVGTDTQY
TRBV4-1	TRBJ1-5	ASSQDLDRIPFYSNQPQH
TRBV10-3	TRBJ2-1	AISESGRANEQF
TRBV7-9	TRBJ1-1	ASSLGRMEKAF
TRBV20-1	TRBJ2-7	SAREGYTAGSYEQY
TRBV20-1	TRBJ2-3	SAIRQGRSTDTQY
TRBV4-1	TRBJ1-2	ASTPGKATPYGYT
TRBV2	TRBJ2-1	ASSLRQKSYNEQF
TRBV12-3/TRBV12-4	TRBJ1-1	ASSLGRGISEAF
TRBV28	TRBJ1-2	ASSFDRGYYGYT
TRBV29-1	TRBJ2-5	SVVRSEKETQY
TRBV9	TRBJ2-5	ASSVGGEETQY
TRBV12-3/TRBV12-4	TRBJ2-1	ASSSDSNYNEQF
TRBV9	TRBJ1-2	ASSVGLRTGPSNYGYT
TRBV20-1	TRBJ2-3	SARDRRRTDTQY
TRBV18	TRBJ1-2	ASSPVGINYGYT
TRBV13	TRBJ1-4	ASSLEEGATNEKLF
TRBV6-2/TRBV6-3	TRBJ1-5	ASSYATEAPNTQH
TRBV29-1	TRBJ1-4	SVLMGGAEKLF
TRBV5-1	TRBJ2-1	ASSVDSLNEQF
TRBV7-2	TRBJ1-1	ASSLTQGLNTEAF
TRBV4-3	TRBJ1-2	ASSQQQGLGYGYT
TRBV3-1	TRBJ1-3	ASSQDQNQGNTIY
TRBV2	TRBJ1-4	ASNTGGEKLF